Listed below are T cell receptor beta chains from one sample, sequenced in a study of OX40 agonist ivuxolimab in advanced cancers. Assay used: immunoSEQ multiplex PCR; TCRdb lists only in-frame clones, some missing. The data hold roughly 36,000 clones, with approximately 89% observed a single time. The source was CD4+ or CD8+ T cells sorted from blood, collected in a trial of the OX40 agonist ivuxolimab. These receptor sequences come from an adult with an advanced solid tumor such as melanoma, head and neck, liver or kidney cancer. Each CDR3 is given with its conserved first and last residue. The D gene is left open where the match is weak. Part of the rows lack a size; the others show once, few, many or a class for expanded clones.

D gene	clone size	V gene	J gene	CDR3 protein	CDR3 DNA
NA	NA	TRBV5-1	TRBJ1-5	CASSLSPSSNQPQHF	TGCGCCAGCAGCTTGAGCCCGAGTAGCAATCAGCCCCAGCATTTT
TRBD1	NA	TRBV19	TRBJ1-2	CASSIRQGLYGYTF	TGTGCCAGTAGTATCCGACAGGGGCTTTATGGCTACACCTTC
NA	NA	TRBV7-9	TRBJ2-1	CASSLLSDEQFF	TGTGCCAGCAGCTTATTGTCAGATGAGCAGTTCTTC
TRBD2	NA	TRBV4-1	TRBJ2-1	CASSQDPSGVYNEQFF	TGCGCCAGCAGCCAAGATCCTAGCGGAGTATACAATGAGCAGTTCTTC
NA	once	TRBV5-6	TRBJ2-1	CASSLIRSGGGSYNEQFF	TGTGCCAGCAGCTTGATACGTAGCGGAGGGGGGTCTTACAATGAGCAGTTCTTC
TRBD1	NA	TRBV7-6	TRBJ1-1	CASSKLGQVNTEAFF	TGTGCCAGCAGCAAACTTGGACAGGTGAACACTGAAGCTTTCTTT
NA	NA	TRBV27	TRBJ1-2	CASSLWSAGRDYGYTF	TGTGCCAGCAGTTTATGGTCGGCAGGGAGGGACTATGGCTACACCTTC
TRBD1	NA	TRBV28	TRBJ1-5	CASSLAGTGRESEVGNQPQHF	TGTGCCAGCAGTTTAGCCGGGACAGGGAGAGAAAGCGAGGTAGGCAATCAGCCCCAGCATTTT
NA	NA	TRBV7-9	TRBJ2-6	CAGSNHSGANVLTF	TGTGCCGGCTCGAATCACTCTGGGGCCAACGTCCTGACTTTC
TRBD2	NA	TRBV9	TRBJ2-1	CASTSGTSGSSYNEQFF	TGTGCCTCAACCTCCGGGACTAGCGGGAGCTCCTACAATGAGCAGTTCTTC
TRBD2	NA	TRBV28	TRBJ2-1	CASSILAGGPHEQFF	TGTGCCAGCAGTATCTTAGCGGGAGGGCCCCATGAGCAGTTCTTC
TRBD2	NA	TRBV11-3	TRBJ2-3	CASAREGPDTQYF	TGTGCCAGCGCACGGGAGGGACCAGATACGCAGTATTTT
TRBD1	NA	TRBV27	TRBJ1-5	CASSAPGQHQPQHF	TGTGCCAGCAGTGCTCCGGGACAGCATCAGCCCCAGCATTTT
TRBD1	NA	TRBV29-1	TRBJ1-2	CSVDRSGQGDGYTF	TGCAGCGTTGATCGGAGTGGACAGGGGGATGGCTACACCTTC
NA	once	TRBV4-2	TRBJ2-6	CASSPKGGGANVLTF	TGTGCCAGCAGCCCTAAGGGAGGTGGGGCCAACGTCCTGACTTTC
NA	NA	TRBV27	TRBJ1-2	CASSQRDGPYGYTF	TGTGCCAGCAGTCAAAGGGACGGACCTTATGGCTACACCTTC
TRBD2	NA	TRBV19	TRBJ2-1	CASSIGGLAGGREEQFF	TGTGCCAGTAGTATAGGTGGGCTAGCGGGAGGACGCGAGGAGCAGTTCTTC
NA	NA	TRBV10-3	TRBJ2-3	CAISDRQASTDTQYF	TGTGCCATCAGTGACAGGCAGGCCAGCACAGATACGCAGTATTTT
TRBD1	NA	TRBV10-3	TRBJ1-5	CAISSGGTGTFNQPQHF	TGTGCCATCAGTTCAGGCGGGACAGGGACTTTCAATCAGCCCCAGCATTTT
TRBD1	NA	TRBV6-6	TRBJ1-3	CASSYVTGGKGNTIYF	TGTGCCAGCAGTTACGTGACAGGGGGGAAGGGAAACACCATATATTTT
TRBD1	few	TRBV10-3	TRBJ2-7	CAISLDRTEGYF	TGTGCCATCAGCTTGGACAGGACCGAGGGGTACTTC
TRBD1	NA	TRBV19	TRBJ2-5	CASSMTGGGETQYF	TGTGCCAGTAGTATGACAGGGGGCGGCGAGACCCAGTACTTC
TRBD2	NA	TRBV30	TRBJ2-7	CAWRASGTRSAYEQYF	TGTGCCTGGAGGGCCTCCGGGACTAGATCGGCCTACGAGCAGTACTTC
NA	NA	TRBV5-1	TRBJ2-3	CASSLDAIGSTDTQYF	TGCGCCAGCAGCTTGGACGCTATCGGCAGCACAGATACGCAGTATTTT
NA	NA	TRBV18	TRBJ2-7	CASSPVQESYEQYF	TGTGCCAGCTCACCTGTACAGGAGTCCTACGAGCAGTACTTC
NA	NA	TRBV23-1	TRBJ2-5	CASTRTDKGAQYF	TGCGCCAGCACCCGGACCGACAAAGGGGCCCAGTACTTC
NA	NA	TRBV27	TRBJ2-1	CASSLMALLPLEQFF	TGTGCCAGCAGTTTAATGGCCCTCCTACCGCTTGAGCAGTTCTTC
NA	once	TRBV6-5	TRBJ1-1	CASRRGVRTEAFF	TGTGCCTCCCGAAGAGGAGTCCGGACTGAAGCTTTCTTT
TRBD2	NA	TRBV15	TRBJ2-1	CATSRSTSVISNEQFF	TGTGCCACCAGCAGATCTACTAGCGTTATTTCCAATGAGCAGTTCTTC
NA	once	TRBV19	TRBJ1-2	CASSYRDSSGGYGYTF	TGTGCCAGTAGTTACCGGGACTCCTCCGGGGGCTATGGCTACACCTTC
TRBD1	NA	TRBV5-1	TRBJ1-2	CASSSGQGYGYTF	TGCGCCAGCAGCTCGGGACAGGGGTATGGCTACACCTTC
NA	NA	TRBV6-6	TRBJ1-1	CASSYSGSGAGAFF	TGTGCCAGCAGTTACTCGGGATCGGGAGCCGGAGCTTTCTTT
TRBD2	NA	TRBV7-8	TRBJ2-7	CASSFDPSGSTYEQYF	TGTGCCAGCAGCTTCGACCCTAGCGGGAGCACCTACGAGCAGTACTTC
NA	NA	TRBV18	TRBJ2-3	CASSPPTDTQYF	TGTGCCAGCTCACCACCAACAGATACGCAGTATTTT
TRBD1	once	TRBV5-6	TRBJ1-1	CASSLGQGMAEAFF	TGTGCCAGCAGCTTGGGACAGGGGATGGCTGAAGCTTTCTTT
NA	NA	TRBV11-2	TRBJ1-2	CWGTLYGYTF	TGTTGGGGGACCCTCTATGGCTACACCTTC
NA	NA	TRBV5-1	TRBJ2-5	CASTPLGAQETQYF	TGCGCCAGCACCCCCCTGGGGGCCCAAGAGACCCAGTACTTC
TRBD1	NA	TRBV5-4	TRBJ2-1	CASSRDSNTPYNEQFF	TGTGCCAGCAGCCGGGACAGCAATACACCTTACAATGAGCAGTTCTTC
TRBD2	NA	TRBV5-1	TRBJ2-5	CASSGGTTQETQYF	TGCGCCAGCAGCGGCGGGACTACCCAAGAGACCCAGTACTTC
NA	NA	TRBV6-5	TRBJ2-7	CASSKSDEQYF	TGTGCCAGCAGCAAAAGTGACGAGCAGTACTTC
NA	NA	TRBV5-1	TRBJ2-1	CASSFQDIYSYNEQFF	TGCGCCAGCAGCTTCCAAGACATCTATTCTTACAATGAGCAGTTCTTC
NA	few	TRBV2	TRBJ1-1	CASSDPGLANTEAFF	TGTGCCAGCAGTGACCCTGGACTCGCCAACACTGAAGCTTTCTTT
NA	NA	TRBV7-3	TRBJ1-2	CASSPNGRTMGYTF	TGTGCCAGCAGCCCAAACGGCAGGACTATGGGCTACACCTTC
TRBD2	NA	TRBV6-5	TRBJ2-7	CASSSTSGAYEQYF	TGTGCCAGCAGTTCGACTAGCGGGGCGTACGAGCAGTACTTC
TRBD1	few	TRBV29-1	TRBJ1-2	CSADRDYTF	TGCAGCGCCGACAGGGACTACACCTTC
TRBD1	NA	TRBV29-1	TRBJ1-6	CSVSSGQDNSPLHF	TGCAGCGTGTCCTCGGGACAGGATAATTCACCCCTCCACTTT
TRBD1	few	TRBV7-6	TRBJ2-7	CASSRRDRPPTYF	TGTGCCAGCAGCCGACGGGACAGGCCCCCCACGTACTTC
NA	NA	TRBV5-1	TRBJ2-5	CASSLGRGQETQYF	TGCGCCAGCAGCTTGGGCAGGGGCCAAGAGACCCAGTACTTC
NA	NA	TRBV2	TRBJ2-1	CASSEEAGFYNEQFF	TGTGCCAGCAGTGAGGAGGCAGGGTTCTACAATGAGCAGTTCTTC
NA	NA	TRBV6-1	TRBJ2-7	CASSELIGRVSYEQYF	TGTGCCAGCAGTGAATTGATAGGACGGGTCTCCTACGAGCAGTACTTC
NA	NA	TRBV7-2	TRBJ2-7	CASSLAGPYEQYF	TGTGCCAGCAGCTTGGCAGGCCCCTACGAGCAGTACTTC